These 25 T cell receptor beta chains were sequenced from one sample in a study of blood T cell repertoires in COVID-19. Libraries were prepared by immunoSEQ multiplex PCR; TCRdb keeps only in-frame clonotypes and omits some of them. There are hundreds of thousands of clones in the sample; 75% to 85% occur only once, and 5.1% lies in the top ten. The sample comprised peripheral blood. The source is a man aged 45-65 years with active or convalescent COVID-19.

The J gene is TRBJ1-1, the V gene TRBV7-8, with a possible D match to TRBD1 (6 bases). The V end was cut by 3 bases, the J end by 7 bases, with 15 bases between. CDR1 and CDR2 from the germline V gene are SGHVS and FQNEAQ. This CDR3 is 14 amino acids long. CDR3 sequence reads: CASSLAGTRIEAFF. The CDR3 DNA reads as TGTGCCAGCAGCTTGGCCGGGACACGGATTGAAGCTTTCTTT.

The chain employs TRBV13 and TRBJ2-1; D perhaps matches TRBD2 (6 bases). This CDR3 is 15 amino acids long. The germline V and J ends were trimmed by 1 base and 7 bases, with 14 bases remaining between them. The germline V gene encodes CDR1 PRHDT and CDR2 FYEKMQ (reference sequence). CDR3 nucleotide sequence: TGTGCCAGCAGCTTAGCGGGAGAGAGCCGGAATGAGCAGTTCTTC. It yields the protein CASSLAGESRNEQFF.

This clone has only a few counts. V gene TRBV28 combines with J gene TRBJ2-5; weak D call: TRBD1 (6 bases). The germline gives CDR1 MDHEN, CDR2 SYDVKM. V dropped 2 bases and J dropped 1 base, with 14 bases sitting between them. The CDR3 is 16 amino acids. Here the CDR3 reads CASSLGGRASQETQYF. The CDR3, as DNA: TGTGCCAGCAGTTTAGGGGGCAGGGCCTCCCAAGAGACCCAGTACTTC.

The chain carries TRBV11-3 and TRBJ2-1; TRBD2 aligns across 11 bases. The CDR3 consists of 15 residues. The trim removed 5 bases at V and 6 bases at J, leaving 6 bases unmatched. Germline CDR1 and CDR2: SGHNT and YENEEA. The DNA for the CDR3 is TGTGCCAGCAGCCGAACTAGCGGGAGAGGCAATGAGCAGTTCTTC. Translation: CASSRTSGRGNEQFF.

The chain couples TRBV6-1 to TRBJ1-5, with a possible D match to TRBD1 (5 bases). This CDR3 has 15 amino acids. V shed 2 bases and J shed 4 bases, with 12 bases lying between them. Germline CDR1 and CDR2: MNHNS and SASEGT. CDR3 loop: CASSEYRQLNQPQHF. CDR3 nucleotides: TGTGCCAGCAGTGAATATCGACAGTTAAATCAGCCCCAGCATTTT.

Only a few counts were recorded for this clone. This chain uses TRBV28 with TRBJ1-4; the D is unclear. Germline V gene lookup returns CDR1 MDHEN and CDR2 SYDVKM. The CDR3 loop spans 12 amino acids. V lost 11 bases and J lost 6, with 13 bases in between. This CDR3 is CAVTGGDEKLFF. DNA of the CDR3: TGTGCCGTAACCGGAGGAGATGAAAAACTGTTTTTT.

The V and J genes are TRBV7-9 and TRBJ2-7, with 7 bases aligning to TRBD2. The CDR3 is 13 amino acids. After removal of 0 bases from V and 10 bases from J, the junction contained 6 bases not matched to a gene. Germline lookup yields CDR1 SEHNR and CDR2 FQNEAQ (reference sequence). The CDR3, as DNA: TGTGCCAGCAGCTTAGCGGAGGGGAGGGCACAGTACTTC. Amino acid sequence: CASSLAEGRAQYF.

Here the CDR3 reads CASSPLGSGESDTQYF. The CDR3 DNA reads TGTGCCAGCAGCCCTTTGGGAAGCGGGGAATCGGATACGCAGTATTTT. The rearrangement joins TRBV4-2 to TRBJ2-3, with 7 bases identical to TRBD2. This CDR3 has 16 amino acids. Germline CDR1 is LGHNA and CDR2 is YNFKEQ. Trimming took 4 bases from V and 6 from J; bases not matched to a gene: 13.

The chain uses TRBV6-5 and TRBJ2-7; 9 positions agree with TRBD1. Per the germline V gene, CDR1 is MNHEY and CDR2 is SVGAGI. The J segment lost 4 bases and the V segment lost 4 bases, leaving 11 bases of the junction unmatched. This CDR3 has 16 amino acids. This CDR3 reads CASSSFWSGQGYEQYF. DNA for the CDR3: TGTGCCAGCAGTTCTTTCTGGTCAGGACAGGGGTACGAGCAGTACTTC.

This clone occurred once. The chain has TRBV5-1 and TRBJ1-2; D is uncertain. This CDR3 is 13 amino acids long. Trimming removed 3 bases at V and 5 bases at J, with 11 bases between. Germline values: CDR1 SGHRS, CDR2 YFSETQ. The CDR3 reads CASSSAALYGYTF. CDR3 bases: TGCGCCAGCAGCTCGGCGGCTCTTTATGGCTACACCTTC.

The chain employs TRBV19 and TRBJ1-1; 8 bases are a match to TRBD1. CDR3 length: 14 amino acids. Germline CDR1 reads LNHDA; CDR2 reads SQIVND (reference sequence). The junction had 11 bases not matched to a gene; V was cut back by 9 bases and J by 5 bases. The CDR3 loop is CASRSQGAWTEAFF. CDR3 coding DNA: TGTGCCAGCAGGTCCCAGGGGGCTTGGACTGAAGCTTTCTTT. The variable domain in full, with the rest retrieved from reference TRBV19 and TRBJ1-1, is DGGITQSPKYLFRKEGQNVTLSCEQNLNHDAMYWYRQDPGQGLRLIYYSQIVNDFQKGDIAEGYSVSREKKESFPLTVTSAQKNPTAFYLCASRSQGAWTEAFFGQGTRLTVV.

The chain joins TRBV6-5 to TRBJ2-7, with 8 nucleotides matching TRBD1. V shed 4 bases, J shed 7 bases, and the junction held 9 bases outside the gene matches. This CDR3 contains 14 residues. Germline-derived CDR1 and CDR2 are MNHEY and SVGAGI. CDR3 sequence: CASSWTPGGAEQYF. CDR3 DNA sequence: TGTGCCAGCAGTTGGACCCCAGGGGGCGCGGAGCAGTACTTC.

This clone has only a few counts. The chain carries TRBV20-1 and TRBJ1-1, with D maybe TRBD1 (5 bases). Deletions cut 3 bases from V and 0 bases from J, with 8 bases between. Germline assignment: CDR1 DFQATT and CDR2 SNEGSKA (reference sequence). CDR3 size: 13 residues. The CDR3 protein is CSASRQLNTEAFF. Written as DNA, the CDR3 is TGCAGTGCTAGTAGACAGCTGAACACTGAAGCTTTCTTT.

This rearrangement joins TRBV12-5 to TRBJ1-1; the D gene is possibly TRBD1 (5 bases). Between the trimmed V and J ends, which lost 1 base and 5 bases, there was a span of 8 bases. This CDR3 contains 13 residues. CDR1 is LGHNT, CDR2 FRNRAP, per germline. CDR3 DNA: TGTGCTAGTGGTTTGGCGGGGGGTACTGAAGCTTTCTTT. It translates to CASGLAGGTEAFF.

The chain is built from TRBV10-1 and TRBJ2-2; tentatively, D is TRBD1 (6 bases). The germline V and J ends were trimmed by 5 bases and 2 bases, with 9 bases remaining between them. Germline lookup yields CDR1 WNHNN and CDR2 SYGVQD (reference sequence). The CDR3 totals 14 residues. The CDR3 reads CASSRTANTGELFF. In DNA, the CDR3 is TGCGCCAGCAGTAGGACAGCAAACACCGGGGAGCTGTTTTTT.

V gene TRBV18 combines with J gene TRBJ2-1; 9 bases align to TRBD2. Germline loops: CDR1 KGHSH, CDR2 LQKENI. The CDR3 loop spans 18 amino acids. The junction had 8 bases not matched to a gene; V was cut back by 2 bases and J by 0 bases. CDR3: CASSPIETSGDSYNEQFF. The DNA for the CDR3 is TGTGCCAGCTCACCAATCGAGACTAGCGGAGACTCCTACAATGAGCAGTTCTTC. Looking up the rest from reference TRBV18 and TRBJ2-1 gives the full variable domain: NAGVMQNPRHLVRRRGQEARLRCSPMKGHSHVYWYRQLPEEGLKFMVYLQKENIIDESGMPKERFSAEFPKEGPSILRIQQVVRGDSAAYFCASSPIETSGDSYNEQFFGPGTRLTVL.

This rearrangement joins TRBV24-1 to TRBJ1-5; TRBD1 matches 9 bases. J lost 11 bases, V lost 2 bases, and 9 bases had no gene match. The CDR3 spans 15 residues. Per germline, CDR1 KGHDR and CDR2 SFDVKD. CDR3 region: CATSDSRTGALTQHF. The CDR3 nucleotides read TGTGCCACCAGTGATTCACGGACAGGGGCTTTAACCCAGCATTTT.

CDR3 DNA sequence: TGCGCCAGCAGTCTATCGGACAGGGGGGACACTGAAGCTTTCTTT. Its protein product is CASSLSDRGDTEAFF. The chain is built from TRBV5-1 and TRBJ1-1; 10 bases align to TRBD1. The CDR3 loop spans 15 amino acids. The germline V gene encodes CDR1 SGHRS and CDR2 YFSETQ. With V trimmed by 5 bases and J by 3 bases, 7 bases remained unmatched. Full variable domain (outside the CDR3, taken from reference TRBV5-1 and TRBJ1-1): KAGVTQTPRYLIKTRGQQVTLSCSPISGHRSVSWYQQTPGQGLQFLFEYFSETQRNKGNFPGRFSGRQFSNSRSEMNVSTLELGDSALYLCASSLSDRGDTEAFFGQGTRLTVV.

V and J are TRBV3-1 (or the pseudogene TRBV3-2) and TRBJ2-7; D may be TRBD1 (7 bases). V gave up 7 bases and J gave up 5 bases, with 9 bases separating them. The germline V gene encodes CDR1 LGHDT and CDR2 YNNKEL (reference sequence). The CDR3 consists of 11 residues. The CDR3 protein is CASTGGHEQYF. The CDR3 nucleotides are TGTGCCAGCACAGGGGGGCACGAGCAGTACTTC.

V usage is TRBV30 and J usage is TRBJ1-6; a weak D match, TRBD1 (6 bases). V lost 0 bases to trimming and J lost 5 bases, with 20 bases between them. The CDR3 sequence is 18 residues long. CDR1 and CDR2 (germline): GTSNPN, SVGIG (reference sequence). As DNA, the CDR3 is TGTGCCTGGAGTGTAGAGGCGGGGGCGGTAAGCGATAATTCACCCCTCCACTTT. Amino acid sequence: CAWSVEAGAVSDNSPLHF.

J is TRBJ1-3 and V is TRBV7-5; the DNA was not used to check the table's D call, TRBD1. TRBV7-5 has pseudogene status. The CDR3 has 17 residues. The CDR3 sequence: CVRSLGGDREAGNTIYF. The CDR3 DNA is TGTGTCAGAAGCTTAGGGGGGGACAGGGAAGCTGGAAACACCATATATTTT.

This rearrangement joins TRBV6-5 to TRBJ1-3; the D gene is possibly TRBD1 (6 bases). This CDR3 is built from 14 residues. The V gene lost 6 bases and the J gene lost 0 bases, with 9 bases spanning the gap. Germline CDR1 and CDR2: MNHEY and SVGAGI. The CDR3 nucleotides read TGTGCCAGCAGAATGGACAGCTCTGGAAACACCATATATTTT. Its translation is CASRMDSSGNTIYF.

This clone is a singleton in its sample. Other DNA sequences from this sample encode an identical CDR3 as well. The chain joins TRBV5-1 to TRBJ1-6, with D uncertain. The CDR3 runs 15 residues. The ends were cut back, 1 base at V and 6 bases at J, with 11 bases in the middle. Per germline, CDR1 SGHRS and CDR2 YFSETQ. DNA of the CDR3: TGCGCCAGCAGCTTGAGACAAGGTGGTAATTCACCCCTCCACTTT. Residues: CASSLRQGGNSPLHF.

This chain links TRBV7-3 with TRBJ2-1, with unresolved D. The germline V gene has CDR1 SGHTA and CDR2 FQGTGA. Trimming stripped 4 bases from V and 0 bases from J, with 13 bases between. This CDR3 is 16 amino acids long. Here the CDR3 reads CASSSLVTGSYNEQFF. The CDR3 nucleotides read TGTGCCAGCAGCTCCCTTGTTACCGGCTCCTACAATGAGCAGTTCTTC.

This chain links TRBV18 with TRBJ2-3; 11 bases match TRBD2. This CDR3 contains 16 residues. V lost 2 bases to trimming and J lost 2 bases; unmatched junction nucleotides: 3. Per the germline V gene, CDR1 is KGHSH and CDR2 is LQKENI. The CDR3: CASSPMGLAATDTQYF. The CDR3 DNA reads TGTGCCAGCTCACCAATGGGACTAGCGGCCACAGATACGCAGTATTTT.